The 6 T cell receptor beta chains presented below share a single source sample, sequenced in a study of Ad26.COV2.S vaccination and SARS-CoV-2 variants. This table comes from immunoSEQ multiplex PCR, and its TCRdb copy is limited to in-frame clones, with some not included. This sample has a few hundred thousand clones, with 88% found just once. Treatment described: around 19 received Ad26.COV2.S at low or high dose, single or two shots; about 5 received placebo; per-sample allocation not given. On day 63 after the first injection, vaccine and placebo recipients gave samples. Sequences were derived from peripheral blood, sampled in a trial of Ad26.COV2.S vaccine versus placebo. All receptors derive from a person between 18 and 59 years old who received the Ad26.COV2.S COVID-19 vaccine or a placebo.

This chain connects TRBV10-3 to TRBJ2-2, with 8 positions matching TRBD1. Germline lookup yields CDR1 ENHRY and CDR2 SYGVKD. The CDR3 sequence is 16 residues long. V shed 3 bases and J 6 bases; nucleotides not matched to a gene: 9. CDR3 bases: TGTGCCATCAGTGATAGTTTCGCCAGGGGGCCCGGGGAGCTGTTTTTT. Translated: CAISDSFARGPGELFF.

The gene calls are TRBV28 and TRBJ1-1, with 9 positions matching TRBD1. J lost 7 bases, V lost 9 bases, and 6 bases had no gene match. Germline CDR1 and CDR2: MDHEN and SYDVKM. This CDR3 has 12 residues. The CDR3 region is CASTGGTIEAFF. As DNA, the CDR3 is TGTGCCAGTACAGGGGGCACCATTGAAGCTTTCTTT.

This clone has a handful of counts. The chain recombines TRBV19 with TRBJ1-6; 8 bases agree with TRBD1. The CDR3 has 15 residues. The germline CDR1 and CDR2 sequences are LNHDA and SQIVND (reference sequence). Germline trimming cut 3 bases from V and 14 bases from J; bases unmatched to any gene: 12. In nucleotides, the CDR3 is TGTGCCAGTAGTATGGAGACAGGGGAGAACGGGGCCCTCCACTTT. Translated, it gives CASSMETGENGALHF.

V and J are TRBV10-3 and TRBJ2-7, with D unclear. Between the trimmed V and J ends, which lost 3 bases and 7 bases, there was a span of 16 bases. CDR1 is ENHRY, CDR2 SYGVKD, per germline. CDR3 length: 14 amino acids. As DNA, the CDR3 is TGTGCCATCAGTGAAGAGGTCGTGACCGCGGAGCAGTACTTC. This translates into CAISEEVVTAEQYF.

As to this clone: Other DNA sequences in this specimen translate into the identical CDR3. The chain links TRBV7-9 to TRBJ2-7; D unresolved. CDR3 size: 12 residues. The V end lost 1 base, the J end lost 1 base, and 2 bases lay between the germline ends. CDR1 and CDR2 from the germline V gene are SEHNR and FQNEAQ (reference sequence). CDR3 coding DNA: TGTGCCAGCAGCTTAGTTTCCTACGAGCAGTACTTC. Encoded protein: CASSLVSYEQYF.

At least ten counts were recorded for this clone. This chain connects TRBV6-4 to TRBJ2-3; 8 bases are shared with TRBD1. Per germline, CDR1 MRHNA and CDR2 SNTAGT. V was pared by 3 bases and J by 5 bases, with 4 bases of the junction left unmatched. CDR3 length equals 14 residues. CDR3 sequence reads: CASSETGEGDTQYF. CDR3 DNA: TGTGCCAGCAGTGAGACAGGGGAAGGAGATACGCAGTATTTT.